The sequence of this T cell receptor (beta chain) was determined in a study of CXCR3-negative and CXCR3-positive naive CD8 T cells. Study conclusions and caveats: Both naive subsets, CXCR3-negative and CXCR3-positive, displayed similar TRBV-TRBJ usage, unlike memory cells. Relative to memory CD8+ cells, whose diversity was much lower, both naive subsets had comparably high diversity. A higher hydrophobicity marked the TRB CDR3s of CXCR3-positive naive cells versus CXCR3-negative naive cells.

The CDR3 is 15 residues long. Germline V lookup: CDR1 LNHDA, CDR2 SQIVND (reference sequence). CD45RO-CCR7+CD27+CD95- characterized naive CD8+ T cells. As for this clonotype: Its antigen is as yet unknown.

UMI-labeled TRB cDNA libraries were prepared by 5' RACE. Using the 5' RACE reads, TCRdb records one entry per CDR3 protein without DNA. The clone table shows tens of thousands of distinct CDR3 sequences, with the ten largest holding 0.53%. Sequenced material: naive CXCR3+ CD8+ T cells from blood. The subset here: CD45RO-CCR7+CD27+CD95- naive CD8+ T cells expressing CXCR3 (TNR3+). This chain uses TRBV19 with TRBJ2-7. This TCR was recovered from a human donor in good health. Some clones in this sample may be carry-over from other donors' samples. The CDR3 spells CASSIDSRTSYEQYF.